This entry lists 15 T cell receptor beta chains sequenced from one sample in a study of blood T cell repertoires in COVID-19. Using immunoSEQ multiplex PCR, the repertoire was profiled, and TCRdb retains in-frame clones only, with some absent. The sample yields approximately 28,000 clones, over 70% seen once. The material sequenced was peripheral blood. The receptors shown here come from an older woman with acute or convalescent COVID-19.

The chain has TRBV6-5 and TRBJ2-5, with 7 nucleotides matching TRBD1. The CDR3 extends over 15 amino acids. The trim removed 6 bases at V and 0 bases at J, leaving 7 bases unmatched. Germline-derived CDR1 and CDR2 are MNHEY and SVGAGI. CDR3 amino acids: CASSRQGSYQETQYF. In nucleotides, the CDR3 is TGTGCCAGCAGCAGACAGGGTTCGTACCAAGAGACCCAGTACTTC.

The chain has TRBV2 and TRBJ2-4, with 7 positions matching TRBD2. The germline V gene encodes CDR1 SNHLY and CDR2 FYNNEI. J lost 0 bases, V lost 5 bases, and 7 bases had no gene match. CDR3 length: 16 amino acids. CDR3 sequence: CASSPQRGQAKNIQYF. In DNA, the CDR3 is TGTGCCAGCAGTCCCCAGCGGGGTCAAGCCAAAAACATTCAGTACTTC.

The chain recombines TRBV5-1 with TRBJ1-2; D possibly corresponds to TRBD1 (6 bases). Germline V CDR1 and CDR2: SGHRS, YFSETQ. V was shortened by 2 bases and J by 9 bases, with 14 bases between the two germline ends. The CDR3 contains 13 residues. The CDR3 DNA reads TGCGCCAGCAGCTTTGGAGAGACAGGCCGCTACACCTTC. This encodes CASSFGETGRYTF.

This clone was observed once. V is TRBV2 and J is TRBJ2-1; 8 nucleotides agree with TRBD2. V was pared by 6 bases and J by 5 bases, with 3 bases of the junction left unmatched. Germline V CDR1 and CDR2: SNHLY, FYNNEI. CDR3 length: 13 residues. CDR3 residues: CASRLAVHNEQFF. CDR3 coding DNA: TGTGCCAGCAGACTAGCGGTTCACAATGAGCAGTTCTTC. Drawing the rest from reference TRBV2 and TRBJ2-1, the complete variable domain is EPEVTQTPSHQVTQMGQEVILRCVPISNHLYFYWYRQILGQKVEFLVSFYNNEISEKSEIFDDQFSVERPDGSNFTLKIRSTKLEDSAMYFCASRLAVHNEQFFGPGTRLTVL.

The chain links TRBV6-6 to TRBJ2-1; 7 positions match TRBD2. The CDR3 totals 16 residues. Looked up from germline, CDR1 is MNHNY and CDR2 is SVGAGI (reference sequence). V dropped 7 bases and J dropped 1; count of bases not matched to a gene: 10. The CDR3 here is CASTWEGRPSYNEQFF. The CDR3 bases are TGTGCCAGCACTTGGGAGGGGCGACCTTCCTACAATGAGCAGTTCTTC.

The rearrangement links TRBV7-3 to TRBJ2-1; weak D call: TRBD1 (5 bases). This CDR3 comprises 14 residues. The V gene lost 4 bases and the J gene lost 9 bases, with 16 bases spanning the gap. The germline V gene has CDR1 SGHTA and CDR2 FQGTGA. The CDR3 nucleotides are TGTGCCAGCAGCTCAACCCCGTCTAGGGGTGAGCAGTTCTTC. The encoded protein is CASSSTPSRGEQFF. The whole variable domain, remainder taken from reference TRBV7-3 and TRBJ2-1, is GAGVSQTPSNKVTEKGKYVELRCDPISGHTALYWYRQSLGQGPEFLIYFQGTGAADDSGLPNDRFFAVRPEGSVSTLKIQRTERGDSAVYLCASSSTPSRGEQFFGPGTRLTVL.

The chain links TRBV30 to TRBJ2-7; D is perhaps TRBD2 (5 bases). V dropped 3 bases and J dropped 7 bases, with 13 bases sitting between them. The germline V gene has CDR1 GTSNPN and CDR2 SVGIG (reference sequence). The CDR3 is made up of 12 amino acids. The CDR3: CAWRAGRGEQYF. CDR3 in DNA: TGTGCCTGGAGGGCAGGACGGGGTGAGCAGTACTTC.

The CDR3: CASGAWGQRDEKLFF. The DNA of the CDR3 is TGTGCCAGCGGGGCATGGGGACAGAGAGATGAAAAACTGTTTTTT. The chain uses TRBV5-8 and TRBJ1-4, with TRBD1 matching 7 bases. V was clipped by 7 bases and J by 6 bases; unmatched bases: 12. The CDR3 covers 15 residues. Germline loops: CDR1 SGHTS, CDR2 YDEGEE.

The V gene is TRBV5-1, the J gene TRBJ1-5, with 9 bases that match TRBD1. In germline, CDR1 is SGHRS, CDR2 YFSETQ. Unmatched junction bases numbered 3, after V lost 0 bases and J lost 5 bases. The CDR3 totals 15 residues. CDR3 coding DNA: TGCGCCAGCAGCTTGGCCGGGACAGGGCATCAGCCCCAGCATTTT. Translation gives CASSLAGTGHQPQHF.

This clone was observed at least ten times. The V call is TRBV13, the J call TRBJ2-5, with 12 bases lining up with TRBD1. From germline, CDR1 is PRHDT and CDR2 FYEKMQ (reference sequence). The ends lost 1 base at V and 5 bases at J; junction bases unmatched: 5. The CDR3 totals 16 residues. The CDR3 sequence: CASSLARDRGLETQYF. The CDR3 DNA reads as TGTGCCAGCAGCTTAGCCCGGGACAGGGGGCTCGAGACCCAGTACTTC.

The rearrangement uses TRBV7-9 and TRBJ2-3; 7 bases map to TRBD2. This CDR3 region has 13 residues. Losses at the gene ends were 6 bases for V and 4 bases for J; bases not matched to a gene: 4. CDR1 and CDR2 from the germline V gene are SEHNR and FQNEAQ (reference sequence). The CDR3 sequence is CASSSTSPDTQYF. The CDR3 DNA reads TGTGCCAGCAGTTCGACTAGCCCAGATACGCAGTATTTT.

The V and J genes are TRBV27 and TRBJ2-1, with D perhaps TRBD2 (5 bases). The CDR3 spans 16 residues. V was trimmed by 4 bases and J by 1 base, leaving 14 bases between them. Germline CDR1 reads MNHEY; CDR2 reads SMNVEV (reference sequence). CDR3 in amino acids: CASSSGLGTSYNEQFF. In DNA, the CDR3 is TGTGCCAGCAGTTCCGGACTGGGAACTTCCTACAATGAGCAGTTCTTC.

This chain's CDR3 is CALILDYQTYNEQFF. CDR3 in DNA: TGTGCCTTAATACTGGACTACCAAACCTACAATGAGCAGTTCTTC. The J gene is TRBJ2-1, the V gene TRBV30; tentative D call: TRBD2 (6 bases). CDR1 is GTSNPN and CDR2 is SVGIG in the germline V gene (reference sequence). V lost 7 bases and J 2 bases, leaving 18 bases between the germline ends. CDR3 length: 15 residues.

The CDR3 loop is CASSTRVAGTTYNSPLHF. The CDR3 DNA reads as TGTGCCAGCAGCACCCGGGTCGCGGGAACGACCTATAATTCACCCCTCCACTTT. The V and J genes are TRBV7-8 and TRBJ1-6; D gene uncertain. Germline-derived CDR1 and CDR2 are SGHVS and FQNEAQ. The CDR3 totals 18 residues. V shed 5 bases and J shed 2 bases, with 19 bases lying between them.

This chain uses TRBV28 with TRBJ2-3; 7 bases are a match to TRBD2. Germline V gives CDR1 MDHEN, CDR2 SYDVKM. J was trimmed by 5 bases and V by 5 bases; bases with no gene match: 13. The CDR3 is 16 residues long. The CDR3 loop is CASSPQFAGEGDTQYF. In DNA, the CDR3 is TGTGCCAGCAGTCCCCAATTCGCGGGGGAGGGAGATACGCAGTATTTT. Based on the CDR3 plus reference TRBV28 and TRBJ2-3, the full variable domain is DVKVTQSSRYLVKRTGEKVFLECVQDMDHENMFWYRQDPGLGLRLIYFSYDVKMKEKGDIPEGYSVSREKKERFSLILESASTNQTSMYLCASSPQFAGEGDTQYFGPGTRLTVL.